This TCR beta chain was found in a study of early T cells in non-severe SARS-CoV-2 infection. Study outcomes and limitations: The matching step, a VDJdb search, favored anti-spike CD8 responses and missed private and CD4 specificities.

Via MiXCR, TCRdb re-called the 5' RACE reads, giving one row per CDR3 protein. The sample gives 50,000 to 65,000 distinct CDR3 sequences, over 10% of which show up once; more than 3.5% is in the top ten. This clonotype showed up many times. Its antigen is not known. Germline V lookup: CDR1 LGHDT, CDR2 YNNKEL (reference sequence). The CDR3 totals 17 residues. V lost 6 bases to trimming and J lost 2 bases; unmatched junction nucleotides: 13. Sequenced material: whole blood. The chain recombines TRBV3-1 with TRBJ2-1, with 7 bases matching TRBD2. The source is an adult who was a healthcare worker with PCR-confirmed SARS-CoV-2 infection or an uninfected control (not recorded which). CDR3 in DNA: TGTGCCAGCAGTCCATTAAGTCGGGGGGTGACCTACAATGAGCAGTTCTTC. Translated: CASSPLSRGVTYNEQFF.